What follows are 28 T cell receptor beta chains derived from one specimen sequenced in a study of T cell repertoires in cytomegalovirus infection. Their antigen targets remain unknown. MiXCR, applied by TCRdb to the reads, yields one record per CDR3 protein. This sample has around 430,000 distinct CDR3 sequences, with roughly 43% found just once. This material consisted of cultured PBMCs, taken from culture after CMV antigen stimulation. The receptors here all came from a human donor in good health (CMV status not recorded). Some clones in this sample may be carry-over from other donors' samples.

The chain uses TRBV6-6 and TRBJ2-7, with 13 positions matching TRBD2. The CDR3 contains 17 residues. Trimming took 1 base from V and 1 from J; bases not matched to a gene: 4. The germline CDR1 and CDR2 sequences are MNHNY and SVGAGI (reference sequence). DNA for the CDR3: TGTGCCAGCAGTTACTTTACTAGCGGGGGGGGATCCTACGAGCAGTACTTC. As protein: CASSYFTSGGGSYEQYF.

V usage is TRBV7-9 and J usage is TRBJ1-1; D unresolved. Germline CDR1 is SEHNR and CDR2 is FQNEAQ (reference sequence). The germline V and J ends were trimmed by 10 bases and 4 bases, with 19 bases remaining between them. The CDR3 covers 14 residues. The CDR3 nucleotides are TGTGCCACCCCTCGAGACCCTTCGAGCACTGAAGCTTTCTTT. Amino acids: CATPRDPSSTEAFF.

V gene TRBV7-8 combines with J gene TRBJ2-7; TRBD1 agrees at 8 bases. The CDR3 is 19 residues long. Germline V gene sequence: CDR1 SGHVS, CDR2 FQNEAQ. Unmatched junction bases numbered 22, after V lost 6 bases and J lost 3 bases. CDR3 nucleotide sequence: TGTGCCAGCAGACCCCGTCCTCAGGGGGCAAAAACAACCTACTACGAGCAGTACTTC. Amino acid sequence: CASRPRPQGAKTTYYEQYF.

This clonotype was seen once. This chain uses TRBV6-2 or TRBV6-3 with TRBJ1-5; TRBD1 might be the D (5 bases). The CDR3 covers 16 residues. Trimming cost V 6 bases and J 1 base, with 16 bases left between them. CDR1 and CDR2 from the germline V gene are MNHEY and SVGEGT. CDR3 region: CASSPLGGLSNQPQHF. CDR3 in DNA: TGTGCCAGCAGCCCCCTCGGGGGGTTGAGCAATCAGCCCCAGCATTTT.

V and J are TRBV10-3 and TRBJ2-5; D possibly corresponds to TRBD2 (7 bases). Germline CDR1 is ENHRY and CDR2 is SYGVKD. This CDR3 contains 13 residues. The V and J ends lost 10 bases and 4 bases respectively, with 16 bases between them. The CDR3 loop is CATQWGGSETQYF. DNA for the CDR3: TGTGCCACTCAATGGGGGGGCTCAGAGACCCAGTACTTC.

The gene calls are TRBV7-9 and TRBJ2-3; D possibly uses TRBD1 or TRBD2 (5 bases each). The CDR3 totals 14 residues. V lost 3 bases and J lost 7, with 14 bases in between. Germline V gives CDR1 SEHNR, CDR2 FQNEAQ (reference sequence). CDR3 coding DNA: TGTGCCAGCAGCTTCCCCGGGACCCTAAATACGCAGTATTTT. Translation: CASSFPGTLNTQYF.

This clonotype was recorded once. V is TRBV20-1 and J is TRBJ2-5, with TRBD2 matching over 10 bases. This CDR3 is 12 amino acids long. CDR1 and CDR2 (germline): DFQATT, SNEGSKA (reference sequence). V lost 6 bases to trimming and J lost 4 bases; unmatched junction nucleotides: 2. The CDR3 DNA sequence: TGCAGTGCAAGACTAGCGGGAGAGACCCAGTACTTC. Its translation is CSARLAGETQYF.

The rearrangement uses TRBV19 and TRBJ2-2; D is possibly TRBD1 or TRBD2 (5 bases each). Germline V gene sequence: CDR1 LNHDA, CDR2 SQIVND (reference sequence). Deletions cut 10 bases from V and 4 bases from J, with 22 bases between. CDR3 length: 16 amino acids. In DNA, the CDR3 is TGTGCCACATACACGGGGCTTTCGCGAATCACCGGGGAGCTGTTTTTT. Its protein is CATYTGLSRITGELFF.

The V gene is TRBV7-2, the J gene TRBJ2-1, with D perhaps TRBD2 (7 bases). CDR1 and CDR2 (germline): SGHTA, FQGNSA. V lost 1 base and J 8 bases, leaving 21 bases between the germline ends. The CDR3 has 17 residues. The DNA for the CDR3 is TGTGCCAGCAGCTTAGTAGGGGGGGCGGGGATTGTCGATGAGCAGTTCTTC. This translates into CASSLVGGAGIVDEQFF.

The chain carries TRBV7-9 and TRBJ1-1, with 7 positions matching TRBD1. V gave up 2 bases and J gave up 4 bases; unmatched junction bases: 4. The CDR3 loop spans 14 amino acids. CDR1 and CDR2 (germline): SEHNR, FQNEAQ (reference sequence). The CDR3 reads CASSLMAGGTEAFF. CDR3 DNA sequence: TGTGCCAGCAGCTTAATGGCAGGGGGCACTGAAGCTTTCTTT.

J is TRBJ2-3 and V is TRBV19; tentative D call: TRBD1 (6 bases). The V gene's germline CDR1 is LNHDA and CDR2 SQIVND (reference sequence). V lost 3 bases to trimming and J lost 6 bases, with 16 bases between them. The CDR3 has 15 residues. CDR3 DNA sequence: TGTGCCAGTAGTATTTTGGTGGGGGCAGTGGATACGCAGTATTTT. Residues: CASSILVGAVDTQYF.

This clonotype has only a few counts. The chain joins TRBV6-1 to TRBJ2-2; D possibly corresponds to TRBD2 (6 bases). Deletions cut 6 bases from V and 6 bases from J, with 14 bases between. The germline V gene has CDR1 MNHNS and CDR2 SASEGT. The CDR3 is made up of 14 amino acids. This CDR3 reads CASSPSWGAGELFF. The CDR3 bases are TGTGCCAGCAGCCCTTCCTGGGGGGCCGGGGAGCTGTTTTTT.

V is TRBV11-2 and J is TRBJ1-1; D gene uncertain. Trimming pared 1 base from V and 7 bases from J, leaving 7 bases between. The CDR3 runs 12 residues. Germline CDR1 SGHAT, CDR2 FQNNGV. The CDR3 coding sequence is TGTGCCAGCAGCTTAGTAACTTATGAAGCTTTCTTT. Translation gives CASSLVTYEAFF.

The rearrangement joins TRBV7-6 to TRBJ1-6; D unresolved. The V end lost 10 bases, the J end lost 8 bases, and 12 bases lay between the germline ends. The CDR3 runs 12 residues. Germline V gene data show CDR1 as SGHVS and CDR2 as FNYEAQ. CDR3 amino acids: CATKLTDSPLHF. The CDR3 bases are TGTGCCACCAAGCTTACGGATTCACCCCTCCACTTT.

The rearrangement links TRBV19 to TRBJ1-1; perhaps TRBD1 as D (6 bases). With 5 bases removed from V and 4 bases from J, the gap between germline ends came to 14 bases. The CDR3 totals 14 residues. Germline-derived CDR1 and CDR2 are LNHDA and SQIVND (reference sequence). CDR3 in amino acids: CASSQGGGGTEAFF. The CDR3, as DNA: TGTGCCAGTAGTCAGGGAGGGGGTGGCACTGAAGCTTTCTTT.

This clonotype has a handful of counts. The genes are TRBV7-2 and TRBJ2-1; D perhaps matches TRBD1 (6 bases). The V end lost 2 bases, the J end lost 10 bases, and 24 bases lay between the germline ends. Germline values: CDR1 SGHTA, CDR2 FQGNSA. The CDR3 consists of 17 residues. For the CDR3, the DNA is TGTGCCAGCAGCTTAATCGTGGGGTCTTACAGGGTGGGAGAGCAGTTCTTC. It specifies CASSLIVGSYRVGEQFF.

The chain uses TRBV18 and TRBJ2-3; 12 bases line up with TRBD2. Germline CDR1 and CDR2: KGHSH and LQKENI. The CDR3 spans 18 residues. Trimming took 6 bases from V and 6 from J; bases not matched to a gene: 16. The CDR3, as DNA: TGTGCCAGCTCGCTAAACTCTCGACTAGCGGGGGTTGAGGATACGCAGTATTTT. It specifies CASSLNSRLAGVEDTQYF.

This clonotype was detected only a few times. The rearrangement uses TRBV7-9 and TRBJ2-3; 12 bases are shared with TRBD2. V shed 3 bases and J 5 bases; nucleotides not matched to a gene: 6. In germline, CDR1 is SEHNR, CDR2 FQNEAQ (reference sequence). This CDR3 contains 16 residues. CDR3 coding DNA: TGTGCCAGCAGCTTGACTAGCGGGAGTCCTAAAGATACGCAGTATTTT. Translated: CASSLTSGSPKDTQYF.

The J gene is TRBJ1-2, the V gene TRBV5-4; TRBD1 aligns across 7 bases. Unmatched junction bases numbered 4, after V lost 0 bases and J lost 2 bases. CDR1 SGHNT and CDR2 YYREEE come from the germline V gene (reference sequence). The CDR3 covers 15 residues. This CDR3 reads CASSLGQGINYGYTF. In DNA, the CDR3 is TGTGCCAGCAGCTTGGGACAGGGTATAAACTATGGCTACACCTTC.

This clonotype was picked up a small number of times. V gene TRBV7-8 combines with J gene TRBJ1-1; possibly TRBD1 for D (6 bases). Germline assignment: CDR1 SGHVS and CDR2 FQNEAQ. Trimming removed 5 bases from V and 4 bases from J, with 14 bases in between. This CDR3 is 14 amino acids long. The CDR3 DNA is TGTGCCAGCAGCCTATCACAGGGAAGCACTGAAGCTTTCTTT. This codes for CASSLSQGSTEAFF.

The chain employs TRBV4-1 and TRBJ2-3, with D tentatively TRBD1 (6 bases). Germline loops: CDR1 MGHRA, CDR2 YSYEKL. V lost 1 base, J lost 6 bases, and 11 bases lay in between. The CDR3 is 14 residues long. CDR3 DNA: TGCGCCAGCAGCCAAGCTTCAGGGGACGATACGCAGTATTTT. Its protein product is CASSQASGDDTQYF.

The chain combines TRBV10-3 with TRBJ1-3; D is unclear. V was cut by 8 bases and J by 0 bases, with 11 bases left in between. The CDR3 sequence is 14 residues long. Germline assignment: CDR1 ENHRY and CDR2 SYGVKD. CDR3 loop: CAIESSDSGNTIYF. CDR3 nucleotides: TGTGCCATCGAGTCGAGCGACTCTGGAAACACCATATATTTT.

The V and J genes are TRBV6-5 and TRBJ2-1; D is perhaps TRBD1 (6 bases). The CDR3 extends over 13 amino acids. Germline V gene data show CDR1 as MNHEY and CDR2 as SVGAGI. The V gene lost 9 bases and the J gene lost 4 bases, with 13 bases spanning the gap. CDR3 in amino acids: CASLRGLYNEQFF. The CDR3 nucleotides are TGTGCCAGTCTCAGGGGTCTGTACAATGAGCAGTTCTTC.

This clonotype was seen a handful of times. V usage is TRBV12-3 or TRBV12-4 and J usage is TRBJ2-3, with 7 bases fitting TRBD2. Trimming at V came to 7 bases and at J to 2 bases, leaving 6 bases not matched to a gene. The CDR3 totals 14 residues. The CDR3 DNA sequence: TGTGCCAGCAACTACGGGGGGTTCACAGATACGCAGTATTTT. It is translated as CASNYGGFTDTQYF.

This clonotype has a handful of counts. The chain recombines TRBV7-2 with TRBJ2-1; D is possibly TRBD1 or TRBD2 (5 bases each). Trimming stripped 4 bases from V and 9 bases from J, with 13 bases between. The CDR3 spans 13 residues. The germline gives CDR1 SGHTA, CDR2 FQGNSA. This CDR3 is CASSYSLGVEQFF. Written as DNA, the CDR3 is TGTGCCAGCAGCTATAGCTTGGGGGTTGAGCAGTTCTTC.

This chain links TRBV7-2 with TRBJ1-1; D possibly corresponds to TRBD1 (5 bases). The CDR3 runs 15 residues. Germline V gives CDR1 SGHTA, CDR2 FQGNSA. V lost 3 bases, J lost 1 base, and 12 bases lay in between. This chain's CDR3 is CASSFLGAENTEAFF. In DNA form, the CDR3 reads TGTGCCAGCAGCTTCCTCGGGGCAGAGAACACTGAAGCTTTCTTT.

This clonotype was seen many times. The gene calls are TRBV7-2 and TRBJ2-7; TRBD2 might be the D (6 bases). Trimming took 5 bases from V and 7 from J, leaving 12 bases between them. Germline-derived CDR1 and CDR2 are SGHTA and FQGNSA. The CDR3 has 12 amino acids. As DNA, the CDR3 is TGTGCCAGCAGCCCGCGGGAAGGTGAGCAGTACTTC. It codes for CASSPREGEQYF. Filled out from reference TRBV7-2 and TRBJ2-7, the complete variable domain reads GAGVSQSPSNKVTEKGKDVELRCDPISGHTALYWYRQSLGQGLEFLIYFQGNSAPDKSGLPSDRFSAERTGGSVSTLTIQRTQQEDSAVYLCASSPREGEQYFGPGTRLTVT.

V usage is TRBV20-1 and J usage is TRBJ2-5; D not certain. The CDR3 spans 13 residues. The V end was cut by 0 bases, the J end by 3 bases, with 8 bases between. Germline V lookup: CDR1 DFQATT, CDR2 SNEGSKA (reference sequence). CDR3 sequence: CSAREGTKETQYF. Written as DNA, the CDR3 is TGCAGTGCTAGAGAGGGTACTAAAGAGACCCAGTACTTC.